The 5 T cell receptor beta chains listed next were all sequenced from one sample in a study of identical twins. A single record per CDR3 protein comes from TCRdb applying MiXCR to the 5' RACE reads. Counted here are roughly 710,000 distinct CDR3 sequences, approximately 6.1% occurring once; the ten biggest clones make up under 2%. Sequenced material: naive T cells sorted from blood. All receptors derive from a man aged 18 to 29 in good health.

DNA for the CDR3: TGCAGTGCTAGCTTCTATGGAAACACCATATATTTT. Its protein is CSASFYGNTIYF. This chain links TRBV20-1 with TRBJ1-3; D is undetermined. Trimming took 3 bases from V and 3 from J, leaving 6 bases between them. The length of the CDR3 is 12 residues. Per the germline V gene, CDR1 is DFQATT and CDR2 is SNEGSKA (reference sequence).

This clonotype was detected many times. The chain links TRBV11-2 to TRBJ1-2, with a possible D match to TRBD1 (5 bases). CDR1 is SGHAT and CDR2 is FQNNGV in the germline V gene. V dropped 4 bases and J dropped 1 base, with 22 bases sitting between them. The CDR3 has 18 amino acids. The CDR3 nucleotides are TGTGCCAGCAGCTCCACACCTTTCAGTACGGGACTTAACTATGGCTACACCTTC. Translated: CASSSTPFSTGLNYGYTF.

In its sample, this clonotype was seen a few times. The chain links TRBV7-9 to TRBJ2-1; TRBD2 is a possible D gene (6 bases). Germline CDR1 SEHNR, CDR2 FQNEAQ (reference sequence). The V and J ends lost 6 bases and 9 bases respectively, with 27 bases between them. The CDR3 extends over 17 amino acids. CDR3 residues: CASSLQGWELAVSEQFF. The CDR3 region has the DNA TGTGCCAGCAGTTTACAAGGATGGGAACTAGCAGTTAGTGAGCAGTTCTTC.

In regard to this clonotype: Since a much larger clone is just one base distant, this may be a read error. The chain employs TRBV4-2 and TRBJ2-1; D is unclear. The CDR3 is 17 amino acids. Germline values: CDR1 LGHNA, CDR2 YNFKEQ. The CDR3 nucleotides read TGTGCCAGCAGCCTCCCAATCAAGCCAAGCTCCTACAATGAGCAGATCTTC. This codes for CASSLPIKPSSYNEQIF.

Ten or more counts support this clonotype. This rearrangement joins TRBV18 to TRBJ2-1; D ambiguous. Germline V CDR1 and CDR2: KGHSH, LQKENI. Trimming removed 2 bases from V and 0 bases from J, with 8 bases in between. The CDR3 has 15 amino acids. The CDR3 DNA reads TGTGCCAGCTCACCAAGCGTAAGCTCCTACAATGAGCAGTTCTTC. Amino acid sequence: CASSPSVSSYNEQFF. The whole variable domain, remainder taken from reference TRBV18 and TRBJ2-1, is NAGVMQNPRHLVRRRGQEARLRCSPMKGHSHVYWYRQLPEEGLKFMVYLQKENIIDESGMPKERFSAEFPKEGPSILRIQQVVRGDSAAYFCASSPSVSSYNEQFFGPGTRLTVL.